Following are 18 T cell receptor beta chains from one sample sequenced in a study of OX40 agonist ivuxolimab in advanced cancers. Some clones are missing from TCRdb's copy, which holds only in-frame ones; the method was immunoSEQ multiplex PCR. Of approximately 77,000 clones detected, over 80% appear once; the ten largest clones hold about 1.8%. The specimen was CD4+ or CD8+ T cells sorted from blood, collected in a trial of the OX40 agonist ivuxolimab. The source is an adult with an advanced solid tumor such as melanoma, head and neck, liver or kidney cancer.

This chain joins TRBV6-6 and TRBJ1-1; TRBD1 is a possible D gene (6 bases). The V gene's germline CDR1 is MNHNY and CDR2 SVGAGI (reference sequence). V was trimmed by 5 bases and J by 9 bases, leaving 19 bases between them. The CDR3 is made up of 14 amino acids. The CDR3 coding sequence is TGTGCCAGCAGTCCGGACAGAAGGTGGTTTCAAGCTTTCTTT. This encodes CASSPDRRWFQAFF.

The chain recombines TRBV28 with TRBJ2-1, with TRBD1 identical over 9 bases. The J segment lost 2 bases and the V segment lost 5 bases, leaving 7 bases of the junction unmatched. CDR1 and CDR2 from the germline V gene are MDHEN and SYDVKM. This CDR3 comprises 16 residues. CDR3 coding DNA: TGTGCCAGCAGTCTATTCCGGGACAGGGCCTACAATGAGCAGTTCTTC. It yields the protein CASSLFRDRAYNEQFF. Full variable domain (outside the CDR3, taken from reference TRBV28 and TRBJ2-1): DVKVTQSSRYLVKRTGEKVFLECVQDMDHENMFWYRQDPGLGLRLIYFSYDVKMKEKGDIPEGYSVSREKKERFSLILESASTNQTSMYLCASSLFRDRAYNEQFFGPGTRLTVL.

The chain carries TRBV18 and TRBJ2-5; TRBD2 matches at 10 bases. This CDR3 comprises 17 residues. Trimming at V came to 2 bases and at J to 5 bases, leaving 11 bases not matched to a gene. The germline gives CDR1 KGHSH, CDR2 LQKENI. The CDR3 sequence is CASSPNGEREGLETQYF. The CDR3 nucleotides are TGTGCCAGCTCACCAAATGGAGAGCGGGAGGGCCTTGAGACCCAGTACTTC. Full variable domain (missing parts from reference TRBV18 and TRBJ2-5): NAGVMQNPRHLVRRRGQEARLRCSPMKGHSHVYWYRQLPEEGLKFMVYLQKENIIDESGMPKERFSAEFPKEGPSILRIQQVVRGDSAAYFCASSPNGEREGLETQYFGPGTRLLVL.

This chain joins TRBV28 and TRBJ2-6, with 8 nucleotides matching TRBD2. From germline, CDR1 is MDHEN and CDR2 SYDVKM. The V gene end was trimmed by 6 bases and the J gene end by 2 bases; junction bases not matched to a gene: 6. This CDR3 region has 16 residues. The CDR3 sequence: CASSPGGGAGANVLTF. The CDR3, as DNA: TGTGCCAGCAGCCCCGGGGGGGGCGCTGGGGCCAACGTCCTGACTTTC. Supplemented by reference TRBV28 and TRBJ2-6, the full variable domain reads DVKVTQSSRYLVKRTGEKVFLECVQDMDHENMFWYRQDPGLGLRLIYFSYDVKMKEKGDIPEGYSVSREKKERFSLILESASTNQTSMYLCASSPGGGAGANVLTFGAGSRLTVL.

V and J are TRBV4-1 and TRBJ1-4; TRBD1 is a possible D gene (6 bases). CDR3 size: 18 residues. Germline V gene lookup returns CDR1 MGHRA and CDR2 YSYEKL. V shed 4 bases and J shed 1 base, with 19 bases lying between them. The CDR3 spells CASSPRVQGTQTNEKLFF. The CDR3 nucleotides are TGCGCCAGCAGCCCCCGGGTACAGGGTACCCAAACTAATGAAAAACTGTTTTTT.

This chain joins TRBV19 and TRBJ1-1; unclear D gene. The CDR3 has 11 amino acids. Germline CDR1 is LNHDA and CDR2 is SQIVND (reference sequence). V gave up 7 bases and J gave up 3 bases, with 6 bases separating them. This CDR3 reads CASIFDTEAFF. CDR3 bases: TGTGCCAGTATTTTTGACACTGAAGCTTTCTTT.

V and J are TRBV5-3 and TRBJ1-5; TRBD1 aligns across 9 bases. Being an ORF, TRBV5-3 has a function that is uncertain. V lost 5 bases and J lost 0; bases outside the gene matches: 18. The CDR3 runs to 20 residues. The CDR3 DNA is TGTGCCAGAAGTTCCTGGTTCCGGGACAGGGCAACTTATAGCAATCAGCCCCAGCATTTT. This translates into CARSSWFRDRATYSNQPQHF.

The gene calls are TRBV15 and TRBJ1-5; 8 bases agree with TRBD1. The CDR3 has 15 residues. V shed 5 bases and J 7 bases; nucleotides not matched to a gene: 10. Looked up from germline, CDR1 is LNHNV and CDR2 is YYDKDF (reference sequence). The CDR3 loop reads CATSFQTGGGQPQHF. The DNA of the CDR3 is TGTGCCACCAGCTTTCAAACAGGGGGGGGACAGCCCCAGCATTTT.

The rearrangement joins TRBV11-3 to TRBJ1-1; weak D call: TRBD1 (6 bases). CDR3 size: 14 residues. V was trimmed by 5 bases and J by 6 bases, leaving 16 bases between them. Germline CDR1 and CDR2: SGHNT and YENEEA. This CDR3 reads CASSPSGAWAEAFF. The CDR3 DNA follows: TGTGCCAGCAGCCCCTCGGGGGCCTGGGCTGAAGCTTTCTTT.

This clone was detected once. The chain recombines TRBV5-1 with TRBJ1-1, with D tentatively TRBD1 (5 bases). The CDR3 is made up of 15 amino acids. The V end lost 2 bases, the J end lost 4 bases, and 15 bases lay between the germline ends. Germline assignment: CDR1 SGHRS and CDR2 YFSETQ. The DNA of the CDR3 is TGCGCCAGCAGCTTTATCGACAGTGTGAGCACTGAAGCTTTCTTT. This translates into CASSFIDSVSTEAFF.

The gene calls are TRBV5-1 and TRBJ1-1; no clear D gene. Trimming took 2 bases from V and 0 from J, leaving 8 bases between them. Germline values: CDR1 SGHRS, CDR2 YFSETQ. The CDR3 has 14 residues. For the CDR3, the DNA is TGCGCCAGCAGCTTTGCGGGGATGAACACTGAAGCTTTCTTT. This translates into CASSFAGMNTEAFF.

This chain uses TRBV5-1 with TRBJ2-7; D call uncertain. V lost 0 bases and J lost 0, with 13 bases in between. Germline CDR1 and CDR2: SGHRS and YFSETQ. This CDR3 region has 16 residues. In DNA form, the CDR3 reads TGCGCCAGCAGCTTGGATGGGCGGATACCCTCCTACGAGCAGTACTTC. Translation: CASSLDGRIPSYEQYF.

The rearrangement uses TRBV6-1 and TRBJ1-1; weak D call: TRBD1 (6 bases). Trimming removed 4 bases at V and 8 bases at J, with 11 bases between. This CDR3 has 12 residues. Germline V gene sequence: CDR1 MNHNS, CDR2 SASEGT. CDR3 loop: CASSADRTEAFF. For the CDR3, the DNA is TGTGCCAGCAGTGCTGACAGGACCGAAGCTTTCTTT.

The chain has TRBV18 and TRBJ1-3; a possible D gene is TRBD1 (6 bases). Germline CDR1 and CDR2: KGHSH and LQKENI. V shed 3 bases and J shed 0 bases, with 9 bases lying between them. The CDR3 extends over 15 amino acids. CDR3 nucleotides: TGTGCCAGCTCACCCGGGGGCCACTCTGGAAACACCATATATTTT. Its translation: CASSPGGHSGNTIYF. The complete variable domain, with remaining parts taken from reference TRBV18 and TRBJ1-3, reads NAGVMQNPRHLVRRRGQEARLRCSPMKGHSHVYWYRQLPEEGLKFMVYLQKENIIDESGMPKERFSAEFPKEGPSILRIQQVVRGDSAAYFCASSPGGHSGNTIYFGEGSWLTVV.

This clone came up a few times. The chain recombines TRBV7-8 with TRBJ2-6; D unresolved. Germline lookup yields CDR1 SGHVS and CDR2 FQNEAQ. The CDR3 runs 16 residues. V lost 1 base and J lost 0, with 7 bases in between. The CDR3 sequence: CASSLGPYSGANVLTF. CDR3 DNA: TGTGCCAGCAGCTTAGGGCCATACTCTGGGGCCAACGTCCTGACTTTC. The full variable domain, with the rest looked up from reference TRBV7-8 and TRBJ2-6, is GAGVSQSPRYKVAKRGQDVALRCDPISGHVSLFWYQQALGQGPEFLTYFQNEAQLDKSGLPSDRFFAERPEGSVSTLKIQRTQQEDSAVYLCASSLGPYSGANVLTFGAGSRLTVL.

The genes are TRBV2 and TRBJ2-2; the D is unclear. The CDR3 runs to 13 residues. Trimming removed 2 bases from V and 7 bases from J, with 8 bases in between. Germline V CDR1 and CDR2: SNHLY, FYNNEI. The CDR3 bases are TGTGCCAGCAGTGAAATCCCCTACGGGGAGCTGTTTTTT. Translated: CASSEIPYGELFF.

The J gene is TRBJ2-7, the V gene TRBV6-5; 12 bases agree with TRBD2. The CDR3 contains 14 residues. V shed 5 bases, J shed 2 bases, and the junction held 1 base outside the gene matches. Germline V gives CDR1 MNHEY, CDR2 SVGAGI. CDR3 amino acids: CASSRTSGAYEQYF. The CDR3, as DNA: TGTGCCAGCAGTCGGACTAGCGGGGCCTACGAGCAGTACTTC.

The chain uses TRBV19 and TRBJ2-7, with D perhaps matching TRBD2 (6 bases). CDR3 length: 14 amino acids. Trimming took off 4 bases at V and 2 bases at J, with 12 bases between the two ends. The V gene's germline CDR1 is LNHDA and CDR2 SQIVND (reference sequence). The CDR3 reads CASSRGGAPYEQYF. The CDR3 bases are TGTGCCAGTAGTAGGGGCGGGGCTCCCTACGAGCAGTACTTC.